Below, one T cell receptor (beta chain) is given with its context. Base qualities are not at hand, and no much larger clone is one base apart. Here V drops 2 bases and J drops 3 bases, and the junction holds 3 bases not matched to any gene. Reading from cysteine to phenylalanine, the CDR3 counts 15 amino acids. Solely the CDR3 DNA is kept, with 45 bases framed from the first base. Looking up the germline V gene yields CDR1 KGHSH and CDR2 LQKENI. This sample stems from a study of Japanese encephalitis immunity and Zika vaccine responses (dated by TCRdb to the early 2020s). As for the study more broadly: Three 5.0 ug doses of alum-adjuvanted ZPIV were administered to included participants at weeks 0, 4 and 28. A two-dose regimen of JEV vaccine (IXIARO), with doses given 28 days apart, was administered to 11 to 12 participants two to three months before the first ZPIV dose. One dose of YFV vaccine (YF-VAX) was administered before ZPIV to about a dozen participants, and 8 to 10 participants were flavivirus-naive. Six or seven representative participants from each pre-vaccination group were selected for TCR sequencing, using samples from week 0 (after pre-vaccination and before ZPIV) and week 52. TCR repertoires were also analyzed from three flavivirus-naive individuals at weeks 2, 6 and 52 after starting ZPIV vaccination. For stimulation, either ZIKV structural-protein peptide pools divided into flavivirus-conserved and non-conserved sets were used, or JEV or YFV peptides matching the pre-vaccination. The ZIKV peptides, 15-mers that overlapped by 11 residues, were chosen for containing NetMHCpan/NetMHCII-predicted epitopes with affinity below 50 nM. The study asked whether earlier vaccination against Japanese encephalitis virus (JEV) or yellow fever virus (YFV) shaped CD4 T cell responses to the Zika vaccine.

Libraries were made using 5' RACE. Before sequencing, the TCRbeta libraries were pooled in amounts proportional to the number of cells sorted for each library. Total RNA was extracted from sorted cells with RNAzol RT, and cDNA was synthesized with an oligo(dT) primer and a template-switching oligo. The TCRbeta V-CDR3-J region was PCR-amplified with Kapa HiFi using a SMARTer oligo primer and a TCRbeta constant-region primer. Illumina adaptors and sample-specific index barcodes were added in a second PCR, followed by HighPrep bead cleanup and Bioanalyzer confirmation of a band of roughly 650 bp. The libraries were sequenced on an Illumina MiSeq using 2x151 bp paired-end reads. The original pipeline was this. An in-house Java program demultiplexed the reads, and MiXCR assigned TCRbeta annotations and counted clonotypes. Repertoire overlap was measured with Morisita-Horn indices from the R package vegan, along with UPGMA clustering and Circos plots of recurring clonotypes. Shannon diversity and richness were normalized to the maximum possible value based on input cell numbers, so that values between 0 and 1 were obtained. CDR3beta sequences were aligned using MUSCLE, distances were calculated using SeqinR, and multidimensional scaling was plotted in R. Clones were called with MiXCR by TCRdb after fastp trimmed the public reads at Q25, and only in-frame beta chains were retained. Rows are unified per CDR3 protein, each entry keeping the most common DNA and genes. TCRdb's processing, not the authors' own work, is the source of the V and J calls. Present in this sample are over 350 distinct CDR3 sequences, around 3.8% of which were seen just once. The top ten clonotypes cover approximately 36% of the sample.

After labeling with CellTrace CFSE, PBMCs were cultured for around six days in RPMI containing roughly 8% human serum along with peptide pools, each at 1 ug/mL. On a BD FACSAria, proliferating CD4 T cells were sorted without fixation as live CD56-CD19-CD16-CD3+CD4+ CFSE-low cells. Enrolled adults were healthy and were found to be seronegative for ZIKV, JEV, YFV, DENV and WNV by microneutralization screening. Samples came from a phase 1, double-blinded, randomized, placebo-controlled trial of an alum-adjuvanted Zika purified-inactivated virus (ZPIV) vaccine. Peripheral blood mononuclear cells were isolated by standard procedure and were kept frozen in liquid nitrogen until use. Broader findings and caveats from the paper: In JEV-pre-vaccinated donors, the repertoire richness of CD4 T cells responding to conserved ZIKV epitopes dropped significantly after ZPIV. JEV-pre-vaccinated donors showed higher repertoire similarity across time-points and stimulations than YFV-pre-vaccinated donors, indicating more clonotypes common to ZIKV and JEV stimulation. Only a few individuals showed CD8 T cell responses to the ZIKV peptide pools, and those responses were of very low magnitude. Peptide-pool deconvolution was not performed because of sample size limitations, and consequently the individual peptides driving cross-reactive responses were not identified. The analysis covered only a subset of trial participants who had three doses and adequate samples, rather than the whole vaccinated cohort. Samples were clustered by participant, with no similarity observed between individuals, suggesting that no public TCRs were detected.

This sequence originates from an adult man who received an inactivated Zika virus vaccine. This receptor chain uses TRBV18 and TRBJ2-5, with TRBD2 identical over 10 junction bases. Source: antigen-activated CD4+ T cells from blood, cultured, taken during a Zika inactivated vaccine study. Here is the DNA: TGTGCCAGCTCACCAGGGACTAGCGAGAAAGAGACCCAGTACTTC. Translation gives CASSPGTSEKETQYF.